This TCR beta chain was observed in a study of neurological immune-mediated disorders. TCRdb recomputed calls from the 5' RACE reads with MiXCR, one row per CDR3 protein. The sample shows tens of thousands of distinct CDR3 sequences, around a tenth of them seen only once. This clonotype was counted ten times or more. CDR1 is SGHRS, CDR2 YFSETQ, per germline. There are 15 residues in the CDR3. V was clipped by 7 bases and J by 4 bases; unmatched bases: 11. This sequence joins TRBV5-1 and TRBJ2-1; 7 bases line up with TRBD2. The origin of this receptor is a woman aged 40 to 50 with HTLV-1-associated myelopathy (HAM/TSP). Sequencing input: PBMCs. The CDR3 sequence is CASGVELAQYNEQFF. The CDR3 DNA is TGCGCCAGCGGGGTTGAACTAGCGCAATACAATGAGCAGTTCTTC.